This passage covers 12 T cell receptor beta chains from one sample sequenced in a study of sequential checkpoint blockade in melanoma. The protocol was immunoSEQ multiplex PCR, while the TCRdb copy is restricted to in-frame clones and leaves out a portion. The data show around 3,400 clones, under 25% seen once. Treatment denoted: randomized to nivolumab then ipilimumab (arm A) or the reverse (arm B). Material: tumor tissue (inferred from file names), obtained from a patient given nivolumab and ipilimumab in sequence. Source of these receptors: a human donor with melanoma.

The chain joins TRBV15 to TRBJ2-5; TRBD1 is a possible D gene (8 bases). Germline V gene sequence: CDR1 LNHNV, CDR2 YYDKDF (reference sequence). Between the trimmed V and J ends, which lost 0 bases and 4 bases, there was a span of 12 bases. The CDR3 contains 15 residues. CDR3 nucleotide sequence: TGTGCCACCAGCAGAGATAACAGGGGGGGAGAGACCCAGTACTTC. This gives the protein CATSRDNRGGETQYF.

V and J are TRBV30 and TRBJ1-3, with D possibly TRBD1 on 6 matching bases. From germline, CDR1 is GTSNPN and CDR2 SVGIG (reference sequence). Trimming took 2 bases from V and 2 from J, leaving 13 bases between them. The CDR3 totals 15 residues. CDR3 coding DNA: TGTGCCTGGAGTACAGGGAGTGACCCTGGAAACACCATATATTTT. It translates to CAWSTGSDPGNTIYF. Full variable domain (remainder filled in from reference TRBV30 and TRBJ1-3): SQTIHQWPATLVQPVGSPLSLECTVEGTSNPNLYWYRQAAGRGLQLLFYSVGIGQISSEVPQNLSASRPQDRQFILSSKKLLLSDSGFYLCAWSTGSDPGNTIYFGEGSWLTVV.

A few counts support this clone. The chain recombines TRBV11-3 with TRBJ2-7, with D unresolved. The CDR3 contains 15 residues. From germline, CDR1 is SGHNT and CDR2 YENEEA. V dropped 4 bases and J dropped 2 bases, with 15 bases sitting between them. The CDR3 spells CASSSSPRKPYEQYF. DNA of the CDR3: TGTGCCAGCAGCTCTAGTCCCAGAAAGCCCTACGAGCAGTACTTC.

The CDR3 loop is CASSPTSGGNEQFF. The CDR3 DNA reads TGCGCCAGCAGCCCCACTAGCGGGGGCAATGAGCAGTTCTTC. The chain recombines TRBV5-1 with TRBJ2-1, with TRBD2 identical over 11 bases. Trimming at V came to 4 bases and at J to 6 bases, leaving 3 bases not matched to a gene. Per the germline V gene, CDR1 is SGHRS and CDR2 is YFSETQ. This CDR3 has 14 amino acids.

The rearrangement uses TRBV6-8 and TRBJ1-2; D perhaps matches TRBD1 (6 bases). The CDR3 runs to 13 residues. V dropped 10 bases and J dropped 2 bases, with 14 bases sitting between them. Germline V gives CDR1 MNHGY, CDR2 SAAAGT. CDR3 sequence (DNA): TGTGCCATCAGGAGGGGGGCCAACTATGGCTACACCTTC. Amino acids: CAIRRGANYGYTF.

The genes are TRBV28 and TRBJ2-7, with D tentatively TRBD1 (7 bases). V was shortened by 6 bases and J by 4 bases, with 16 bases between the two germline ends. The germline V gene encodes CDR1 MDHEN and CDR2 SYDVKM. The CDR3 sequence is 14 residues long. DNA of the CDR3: TGTGCCAGCAGATTAACAGGGGAGGCGTACGAGCAGTACTTC. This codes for CASRLTGEAYEQYF.

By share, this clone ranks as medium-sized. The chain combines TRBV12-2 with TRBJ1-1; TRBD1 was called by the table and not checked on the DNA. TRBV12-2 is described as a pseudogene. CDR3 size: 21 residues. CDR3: CASTLRSDRGRIGVLNTEAFF. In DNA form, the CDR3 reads TGTGCTAGCACCCTACGATCCGACAGAGGCCGTATTGGAGTTTTGAACACTGAAGCTTTCTTT.

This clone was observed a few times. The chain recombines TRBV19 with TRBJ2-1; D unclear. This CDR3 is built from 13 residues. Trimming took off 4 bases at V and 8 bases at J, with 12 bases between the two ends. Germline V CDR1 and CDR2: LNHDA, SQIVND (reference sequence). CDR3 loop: CASSKPGSDEQFF. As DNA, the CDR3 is TGTGCCAGTAGTAAACCGGGTAGTGATGAGCAGTTCTTC. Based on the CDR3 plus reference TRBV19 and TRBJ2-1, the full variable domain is DGGITQSPKYLFRKEGQNVTLSCEQNLNHDAMYWYRQDPGQGLRLIYYSQIVNDFQKGDIAEGYSVSREKKESFPLTVTSAQKNPTAFYLCASSKPGSDEQFFGPGTRLTVL.

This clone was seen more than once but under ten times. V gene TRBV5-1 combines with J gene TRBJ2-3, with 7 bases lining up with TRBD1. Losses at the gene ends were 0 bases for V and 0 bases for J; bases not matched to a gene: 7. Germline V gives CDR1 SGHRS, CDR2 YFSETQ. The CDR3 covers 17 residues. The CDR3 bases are TGCGCCAGCAGCTTGGCCGGGATGGGACAGAGCACAGATACGCAGTATTTT. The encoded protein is CASSLAGMGQSTDTQYF.

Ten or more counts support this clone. The CDR3 is CASSPVGDTSGYTF. DNA of the CDR3: TGTGCCAGCAGCCCCGTGGGGGACACATCCGGCTACACCTTC. The chain employs TRBV11-3 and TRBJ1-2; D is possibly TRBD1 (6 bases). V lost 5 bases and J lost 8, with 18 bases in between. The length of the CDR3 is 14 residues. Germline lookup yields CDR1 SGHNT and CDR2 YENEEA.

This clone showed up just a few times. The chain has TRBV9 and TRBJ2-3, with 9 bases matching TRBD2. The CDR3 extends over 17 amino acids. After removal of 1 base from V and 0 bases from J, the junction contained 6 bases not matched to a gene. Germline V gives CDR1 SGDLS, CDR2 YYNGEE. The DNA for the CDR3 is TGTGCCAGCAGCGTAAGGGCTAGCGGGGCTAGCACAGATACGCAGTATTTT. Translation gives CASSVRASGASTDTQYF.

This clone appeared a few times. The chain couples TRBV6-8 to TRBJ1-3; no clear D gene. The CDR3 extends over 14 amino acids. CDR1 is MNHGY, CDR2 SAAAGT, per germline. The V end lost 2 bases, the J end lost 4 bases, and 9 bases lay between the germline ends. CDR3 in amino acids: CASSYGSSGNTIYF. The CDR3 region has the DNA TGTGCCAGCAGTTACGGGAGTTCAGGAAACACCATATATTTT.